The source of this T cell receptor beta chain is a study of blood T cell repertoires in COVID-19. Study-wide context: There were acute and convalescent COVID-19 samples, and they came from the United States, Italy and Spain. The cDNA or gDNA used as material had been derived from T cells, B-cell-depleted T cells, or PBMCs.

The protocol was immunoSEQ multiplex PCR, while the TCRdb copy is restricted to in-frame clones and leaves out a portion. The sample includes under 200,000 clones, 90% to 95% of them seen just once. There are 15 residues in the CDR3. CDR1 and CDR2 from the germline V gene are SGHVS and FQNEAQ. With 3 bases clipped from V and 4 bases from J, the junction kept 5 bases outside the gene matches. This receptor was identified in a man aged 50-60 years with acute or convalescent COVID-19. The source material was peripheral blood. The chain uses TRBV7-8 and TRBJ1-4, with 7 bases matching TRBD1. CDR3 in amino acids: CASSFRDRNNEKLFF. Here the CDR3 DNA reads TGTGCCAGCAGCTTCCGGGACAGAAATAATGAAAAACTGTTTTTT.